Following are 4 T cell receptor beta chains from one sample sequenced in a study of sequential checkpoint blockade in melanoma. Method: immunoSEQ multiplex PCR; TCRdb's copy keeps in-frame clones and lacks some. Altogether tens of thousands of clones are present, roughly 32% being singletons, with the ten largest covering 1.5% to 2%. Treatment specified: randomized to nivolumab then ipilimumab (arm A) or the reverse (arm B). Material: tumor tissue (inferred from file names), obtained from a patient given nivolumab and ipilimumab in sequence. The receptors were sampled from a human donor with melanoma.

CDR3 bases: TGTGCCAGCAGCTCAGGGGGGCAGGGGGCCGATGAGCAGTTCTTC. Its protein product is CASSSGGQGADEQFF. The chain couples TRBV9 to TRBJ2-1; TRBD1 matches 8 bases. Germline trimming cut 4 bases from V and 8 bases from J; bases unmatched to any gene: 11. This CDR3 spans 15 amino acids. Germline V CDR1 and CDR2: SGDLS, YYNGEE.

There are many counts of this clone. The gene calls are TRBV11-3 and TRBJ2-2; 9 nucleotides agree with TRBD1. The CDR3 covers 18 residues. The germline CDR1 and CDR2 sequences are SGHNT and YENEEA. With V trimmed by 3 bases and J by 3 bases, 11 bases remained unmatched. This chain's CDR3 is CASSLAPTGGKDTGELFF. In DNA form, the CDR3 reads TGTGCCAGCAGCTTGGCCCCGACAGGGGGGAAGGACACCGGGGAGCTGTTTTTT.

This clone was seen only a few times. The chain couples TRBV11-1 to TRBJ2-3; TRBD2 matches at 12 bases. The CDR3 loop spans 17 amino acids. CDR1 is SGHAT, CDR2 FQDESV, per germline (reference sequence). Unmatched junction bases numbered 8, after V lost 3 bases and J lost 4 bases. The CDR3 sequence is CASSLTSGSVIADTQYF. The CDR3 DNA is TGTGCCAGCAGCTTGACTAGCGGGAGTGTTATTGCAGATACGCAGTATTTT.

This clone was recorded at least ten times. The chain uses TRBV7-7 and TRBJ2-3; TRBD2 is a possible D gene (5 bases). This CDR3 has 14 residues. Trimming stripped 3 bases from V and 4 bases from J, with 11 bases between. CDR1 is SSHAT, CDR2 FNYEAQ, per germline (reference sequence). The CDR3 coding sequence is TGTGCCAGCAGCTTGTTGGCGAGGGCAGATACGCAGTATTTT. This translates into CASSLLARADTQYF.